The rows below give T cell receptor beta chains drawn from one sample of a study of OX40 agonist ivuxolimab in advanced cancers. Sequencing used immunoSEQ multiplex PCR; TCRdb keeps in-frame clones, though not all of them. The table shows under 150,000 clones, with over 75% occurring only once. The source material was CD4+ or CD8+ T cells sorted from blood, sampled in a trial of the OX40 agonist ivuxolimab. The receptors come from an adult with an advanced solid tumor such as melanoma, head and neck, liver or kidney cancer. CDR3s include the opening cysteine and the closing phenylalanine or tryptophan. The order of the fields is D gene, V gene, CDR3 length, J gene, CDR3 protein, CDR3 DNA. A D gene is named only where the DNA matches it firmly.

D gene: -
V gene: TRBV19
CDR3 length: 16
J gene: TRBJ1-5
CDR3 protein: CASTSYGGKDNQPQHF
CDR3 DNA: TGTGCCAGTACTTCCTACGGGGGAAAGGACAATCAGCCCCAGCATTTT

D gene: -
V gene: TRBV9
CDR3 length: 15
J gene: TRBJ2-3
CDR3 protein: CASSVLQVGTDTQYF
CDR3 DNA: TGTGCCAGCAGCGTGCTACAAGTGGGCACAGATACGCAGTATTTT

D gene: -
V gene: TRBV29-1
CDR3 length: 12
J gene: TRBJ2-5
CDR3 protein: CSVIRGVETQYF
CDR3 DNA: TGCAGCGTTATCAGGGGCGTAGAGACCCAGTACTTC

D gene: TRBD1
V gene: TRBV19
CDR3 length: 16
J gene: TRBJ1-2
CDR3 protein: CASSITPGQGWVGYTF
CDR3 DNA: TGTGCCAGTAGTATAACCCCCGGACAGGGGTGGGTGGGCTACACCTTC

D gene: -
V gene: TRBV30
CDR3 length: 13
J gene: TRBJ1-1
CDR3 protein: CAWSSRTNTEAFF
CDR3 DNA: TGTGCCTGGAGTTCCAGGACGAACACTGAAGCTTTCTTT

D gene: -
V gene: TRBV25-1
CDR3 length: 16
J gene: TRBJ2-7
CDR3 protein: CASSSTGRGNTYEQYF
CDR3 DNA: TGTGCCAGCAGTTCTACAGGACGGGGGAACACCTACGAGCAGTACTTC

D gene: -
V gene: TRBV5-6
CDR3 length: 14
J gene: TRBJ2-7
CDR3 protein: CASSLAGADYEQYF
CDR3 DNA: TGTGCCAGCAGCTTGGCGGGGGCCGACTACGAGCAGTACTTC

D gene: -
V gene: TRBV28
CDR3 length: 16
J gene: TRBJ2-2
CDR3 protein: CASSPTALTGTGELFF
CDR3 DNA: TGTGCCAGCAGTCCCACAGCGCTTACTGGTACCGGGGAGCTGTTTTTT

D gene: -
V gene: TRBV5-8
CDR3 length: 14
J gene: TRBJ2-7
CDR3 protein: CASSLVEGTYEQYF
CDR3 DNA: TGTGCCAGCAGCTTGGTGGAGGGAACCTACGAGCAGTACTTC

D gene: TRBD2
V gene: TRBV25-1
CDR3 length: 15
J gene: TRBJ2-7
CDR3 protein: CASSRGAGVDHEQYF
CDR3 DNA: TGTGCCAGCAGTCGCGGGGCGGGAGTCGACCACGAGCAGTACTTC

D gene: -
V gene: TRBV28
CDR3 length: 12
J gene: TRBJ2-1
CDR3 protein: CASRTSLSEQFF
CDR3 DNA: TGTGCCAGCAGAACCTCACTGTCCGAGCAGTTCTTC

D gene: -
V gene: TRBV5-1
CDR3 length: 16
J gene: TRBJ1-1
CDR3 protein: CASSLNSQLMYTEAFF
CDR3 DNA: TGCGCCAGCAGCTTGAATTCACAGCTTATGTACACTGAAGCTTTCTTT

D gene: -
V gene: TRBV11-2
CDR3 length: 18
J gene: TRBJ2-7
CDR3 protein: CASSPLRGRASGTYEQYF
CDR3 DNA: TGTGCCAGCAGCCCACTCAGGGGGCGGGCTAGCGGGACTTATGAGCAGTACTTC

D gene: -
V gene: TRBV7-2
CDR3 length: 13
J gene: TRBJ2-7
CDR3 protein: CASSSGTSYEQYF
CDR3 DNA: TGTGCCAGCAGCTCCGGCACCTCCTACGAGCAGTACTTC

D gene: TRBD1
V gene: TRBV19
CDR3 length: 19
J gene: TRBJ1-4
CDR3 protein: CASNYGPGTGLQTNEKLFF
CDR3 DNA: TGTGCCAGTAACTACGGCCCCGGGACAGGGCTTCAAACTAATGAAAAACTGTTTTTT

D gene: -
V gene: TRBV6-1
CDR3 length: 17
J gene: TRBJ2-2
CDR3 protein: CASSGGWTVREAGELFF
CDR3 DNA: TGTGCCAGCAGTGGAGGATGGACAGTCCGCGAGGCCGGGGAGCTGTTTTTT

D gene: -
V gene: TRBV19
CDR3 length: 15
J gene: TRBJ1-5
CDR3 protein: CASSSLQGSNQPQHF
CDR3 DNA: TGTGCCAGTAGTTCCCTTCAGGGAAGCAATCAGCCCCAGCATTTT

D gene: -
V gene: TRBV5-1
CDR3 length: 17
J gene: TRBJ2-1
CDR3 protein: CASSSFFGPGSYNEQFF
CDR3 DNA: TGCGCCAGCAGCAGTTTCTTTGGGCCAGGCTCCTACAATGAGCAGTTCTTC

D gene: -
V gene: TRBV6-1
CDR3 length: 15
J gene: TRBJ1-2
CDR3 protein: CASSPSWGLGYGYTF
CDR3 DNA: TGTGCCAGCAGTCCTTCTTGGGGTCTAGGCTATGGCTACACCTTC

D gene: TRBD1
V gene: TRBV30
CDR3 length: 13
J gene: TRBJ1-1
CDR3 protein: CAWTRGMNTEAFF
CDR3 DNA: TGTGCCTGGACCAGGGGGATGAACACTGAAGCTTTCTTT